These T cell receptor beta chains were read from a single sample in a study of blood T cell repertoires in COVID-19. Assay: immunoSEQ multiplex PCR; the TCRdb copy retains only in-frame clones and omits some. Of about 440,000 clones listed, less than 95% were seen once; the top ten hold 0.55% to 0.75%. The source material was PBMCs or T cells enriched from blood (not recorded which). Receptor source: a man between 18 and 35 years old who had recovered from COVID-19. CDR3s include the opening cysteine and the closing phenylalanine or tryptophan. The D gene is left open where the match is weak. The size entry is marked missing in some rows and otherwise reads once, few, many or a size class.

DNA,CDR3,V,D,J,length,size
TGTGCCAGCAGTTTATCTCGACAAACTAGCGGGAGGGTTTTAGAGACCCAGTACTTC,CASSLSRQTSGRVLETQYF,TRBV27,TRBD2,TRBJ2-5,19,-
TGCGCCAGCAGCCCTAGCGTGGGGGGAGACACCGGGGAGCTGTTTTTT,CASSPSVGGDTGELFF,TRBV4-1,-,TRBJ2-2,16,-
TGTGCCAGCAGTGATGGGGGGGAGGCGACTGAAGCTTTCTTT,CASSDGGEATEAFF,TRBV6-1,-,TRBJ1-1,14,-
TGTGCCAGTCAGTCATGGGGCACTGGAATAAATCAGCCCCAGCATTTT,CASQSWGTGINQPQHF,TRBV19,-,TRBJ1-5,16,-
TGTGCCAGCAGCTCAGGGGCGACAGGGAACACTGAAGCTTTCTTT,CASSSGATGNTEAFF,TRBV7-3,-,TRBJ1-1,15,-
TGTGCCAGCAGTCTAACCGGGACAGGGGATTGGCCCCAGCATTTT,CASSLTGTGDWPQHF,TRBV7-2,TRBD1,TRBJ1-5,15,-
TGCGCCAGCAGTTGCGTTACTAGGGGGGGAAGAGGATACACCATATATTTT,CASSCVTRGGRGYTIYF,TRBV10-1,-,TRBJ1-3,17,few
TGCGCCAGCAGCCAATTACAGGGGCTTCTTTATCTTGGCTACACCTTC,CASSQLQGLLYLGYTF,TRBV4-1,TRBD1,TRBJ1-2,16,-
TGTGCCAGCAGCGTTGTAGGTGCGGGAGAGACCCAGTACTTC,CASSVVGAGETQYF,TRBV9,-,TRBJ2-5,14,-
TGTGCCAGCAGCCGACGACTAGCGGGGGGATGGTCCAAAAACATTCAGTACTTC,CASSRRLAGGWSKNIQYF,TRBV5-5,TRBD2,TRBJ2-4,18,once
TGTGCCAGCAGCTCCACTCCACAGGGACCAACCACAGATACGCAGTATTTT,CASSSTPQGPTTDTQYF,TRBV5-6,-,TRBJ2-3,17,-
TGTGCCAGCGGGGGGACAGGGGGAAGGGGCTACACCTTC,CASGGTGGRGYTF,TRBV28,TRBD1,TRBJ1-2,13,-
TGTGCCAGCAGTGAAGAAGAAGAGATCTATGGCTACACCTTC,CASSEEEEIYGYTF,TRBV6-1,-,TRBJ1-2,14,-
TGCGCCAGCAGTCTCCTAACGGGACAGGGGGGCCCAGGGAGCTCCTACAATGAGCAGTTCTTC,CASSLLTGQGGPGSSYNEQFF,TRBV23-1,TRBD1,TRBJ2-1,21,-
TGTGCCAGCAGCTTAGATGGACAGTTAAATTCACCCCTCCACTTT,CASSLDGQLNSPLHF,TRBV7-9,-,TRBJ1-6,15,-
TGTGCTAGTGGTCTCGGGACGGACAGCTCCTACGAGCAGTACTTC,CASGLGTDSSYEQYF,TRBV12-5,-,TRBJ2-7,15,-
TGTGCCAGCTCACCATCCGCTGGCATGCCCACTGAAGCTTTCTTT,CASSPSAGMPTEAFF,TRBV18,-,TRBJ1-1,15,-
TGTGCCAGCAGCTTGAGCAGGGGCCACAATAACACCTTC,CASSLSRGHNNTF,TRBV11-2,-,TRBJ1-2,13,-
TGTGCCAGCAGTACAGGGCGTCTGGGAGGCTACACCTTC,CASSTGRLGGYTF,TRBV28,-,TRBJ1-2,13,-
TGTGCCAGCAGTTTGGCGGGGGGGAGGGGCGAGCAGTACTTC,CASSLAGGRGEQYF,TRBV27,TRBD2,TRBJ2-7,14,-
TGTGCCAGTAGTATAGTTCAAGAAACAGCCGCCACCTTC,CASSIVQETAATF,TRBV19,-,TRBJ1-2,13,-
TGTGCCAGTAGTATAGTAGCCAGGGGAGACGAGCAGTACTTC,CASSIVARGDEQYF,TRBV19,-,TRBJ2-7,14,-
TGTGCCAGCAGTGAAGCAGCGGGACAGGGTCTCGTCTACACCTTC,CASSEAAGQGLVYTF,TRBV6-1,TRBD1,TRBJ1-2,15,once
TGTGCCAGCAGCCCCCGTCCTGGAAACACCATATATTTT,CASSPRPGNTIYF,TRBV7-3,-,TRBJ1-3,13,-
TGTGCCAGCAGCTTAGCCGCGCTGGGCGAGTTACGGGAGAGAAACACCATATATTTT,CASSLAALGELRERNTIYF,TRBV7-8,-,TRBJ1-3,19,-
TGTGCCAGTAGCCAAGGGGGCGTTGGTGAAAAACTGTTTTTT,CASSQGGVGEKLFF,TRBV19,TRBD1,TRBJ1-4,14,-
TGTGCCAGCAGCTTATTGGTAGGCGCGGCCTACGAGCAGTACTTC,CASSLLVGAAYEQYF,TRBV7-2,-,TRBJ2-7,15,-
TGTGCCAGCAGCCAAGGAATAACAGGGGCCACTGAAGCTTTCTTT,CASSQGITGATEAFF,TRBV3-1/TRBV3-2,TRBD1,TRBJ1-1,15,-
TGTGCCAGCAGTGAGGGGCCCCGGGCCTACAATGAGCAGTTCTTC,CASSEGPRAYNEQFF,TRBV2,-,TRBJ2-1,15,-
TGTGCCAGCAGGACGTCTAGCAGGCATTCCTACGAGCAGTACTTC,CASRTSSRHSYEQYF,TRBV7-8,-,TRBJ2-7,15,-
TGTGCCAGCAGTTATCGCGGGGGAGCTTACACTGAAGCTTTCTTT,CASSYRGGAYTEAFF,TRBV6-5,-,TRBJ1-1,15,-
TGTGCCAGCACTCCCCGGGGGGGCTCTCAGTACTTC,CASTPRGGSQYF,TRBV6-4,TRBD2,TRBJ2-7,12,once
TGTGCCAGCAGCTTAAGCTATGAAGCTGAAAAACTGTTTTTT,CASSLSYEAEKLFF,TRBV7-9,-,TRBJ1-4,14,-
TGTGCCAGCACCACGGACTCTCGAGGCGAGCAGTACTTC,CASTTDSRGEQYF,TRBV2,-,TRBJ2-7,13,-
TGTGCCAGCAGTTTAAGGGACTCAAGCAATCAGCCCCAGCATTTT,CASSLRDSSNQPQHF,TRBV27,-,TRBJ1-5,15,once
TGTGCCAGCAGTTTATCGGGTTCAATTATTTACAATGAGCAGTTCTTC,CASSLSGSIIYNEQFF,TRBV28,-,TRBJ2-1,16,once
TGCGCCAGCAGCTTGACGGCAGGGGCCTACGAGCAGTACTTC,CASSLTAGAYEQYF,TRBV5-1,-,TRBJ2-7,14,-
TGCAGCGTTGTTGTTGCAGGGGGCCACTATGGCTACACCTTC,CSVVVAGGHYGYTF,TRBV29-1,TRBD1,TRBJ1-2,14,-
TGTGCCAGCAGCCAAGCGGGGGGCTCGCGGAGTGAAGCTTTCTTT,CASSQAGGSRSEAFF,TRBV3-1/TRBV3-2,-,TRBJ1-1,15,-
TGTGCCACCAGCCAGTCGCAGGGGGCTGTCGGAAACACCATATATTTT,CATSQSQGAVGNTIYF,TRBV15,TRBD1,TRBJ1-3,16,few
TGTGCCAGCAGCAGGACAGGGCTTAATGAAAAACTGTTTTTT,CASSRTGLNEKLFF,TRBV9,TRBD1,TRBJ1-4,14,-
TGTGCCAGCAGCCCCAGACAGGGTCAGGACTATGGCTACACCTTC,CASSPRQGQDYGYTF,TRBV7-9,TRBD1,TRBJ1-2,15,-
TGTGCCAGCAGCCAAGAAGGGACAGGGGTCAGCAATGAGCAGTTCTTC,CASSQEGTGVSNEQFF,TRBV16,TRBD1,TRBJ2-1,16,once
TGTGCCAGCAGTTTTAACCCGACAGGGGTGGGCACTGAAGCTTTCTTT,CASSFNPTGVGTEAFF,TRBV5-5,TRBD1,TRBJ1-1,16,-